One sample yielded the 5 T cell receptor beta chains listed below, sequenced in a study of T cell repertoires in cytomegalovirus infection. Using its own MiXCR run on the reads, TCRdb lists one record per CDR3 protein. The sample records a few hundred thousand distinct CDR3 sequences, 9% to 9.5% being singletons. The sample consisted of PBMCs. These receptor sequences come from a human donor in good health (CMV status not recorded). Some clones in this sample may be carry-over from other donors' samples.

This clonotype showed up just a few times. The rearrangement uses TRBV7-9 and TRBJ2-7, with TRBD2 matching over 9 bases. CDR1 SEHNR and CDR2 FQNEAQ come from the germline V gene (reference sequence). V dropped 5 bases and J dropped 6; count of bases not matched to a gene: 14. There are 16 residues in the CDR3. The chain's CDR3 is CASSAASAGGLVEQYF. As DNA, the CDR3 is TGTGCCAGCAGCGCGGCTTCTGCGGGGGGGCTGGTCGAGCAGTACTTC.

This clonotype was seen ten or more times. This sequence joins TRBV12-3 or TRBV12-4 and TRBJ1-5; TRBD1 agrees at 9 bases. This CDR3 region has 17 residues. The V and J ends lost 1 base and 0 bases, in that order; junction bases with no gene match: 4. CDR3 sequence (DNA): TGTGCCAGCAGTTTAGGGACAGGGGAAAGTAGCAATCAGCCCCAGCATTTT. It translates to CASSLGTGESSNQPQHF.

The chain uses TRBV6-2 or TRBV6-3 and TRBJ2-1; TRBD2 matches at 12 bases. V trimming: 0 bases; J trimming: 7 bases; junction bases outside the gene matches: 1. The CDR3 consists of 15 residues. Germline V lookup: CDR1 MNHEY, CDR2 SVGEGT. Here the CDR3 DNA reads TGTGCCAGCAGTTACTCTGGACTAGCGGGGAATGAGCAGTTCTTC. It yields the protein CASSYSGLAGNEQFF.

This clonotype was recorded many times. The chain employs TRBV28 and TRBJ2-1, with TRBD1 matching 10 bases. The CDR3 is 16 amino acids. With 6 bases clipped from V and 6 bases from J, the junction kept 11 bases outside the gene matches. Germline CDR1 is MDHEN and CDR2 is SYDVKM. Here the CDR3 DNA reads TGTGCCAGCAGAACAGTAGGACAGGGGGGTTCCAATGAGCAGTTCTTC. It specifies CASRTVGQGGSNEQFF.

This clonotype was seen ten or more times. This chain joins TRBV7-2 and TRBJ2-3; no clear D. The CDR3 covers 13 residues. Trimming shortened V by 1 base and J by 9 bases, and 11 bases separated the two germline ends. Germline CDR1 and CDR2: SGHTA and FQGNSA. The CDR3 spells CASSLVSSRTQYF. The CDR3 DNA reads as TGTGCCAGCAGCTTAGTCTCGTCTAGAACGCAGTATTTT.